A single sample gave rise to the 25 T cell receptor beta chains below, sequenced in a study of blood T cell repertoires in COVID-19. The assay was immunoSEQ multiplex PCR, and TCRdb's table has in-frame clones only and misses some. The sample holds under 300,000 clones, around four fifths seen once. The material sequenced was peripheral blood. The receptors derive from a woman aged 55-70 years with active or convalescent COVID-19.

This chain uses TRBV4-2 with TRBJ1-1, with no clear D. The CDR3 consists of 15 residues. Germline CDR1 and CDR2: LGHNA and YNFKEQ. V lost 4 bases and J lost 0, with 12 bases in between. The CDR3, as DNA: TGTGCCAGCAGCCTAGAGAAACTCATGAACACTGAAGCTTTCTTT. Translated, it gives CASSLEKLMNTEAFF.

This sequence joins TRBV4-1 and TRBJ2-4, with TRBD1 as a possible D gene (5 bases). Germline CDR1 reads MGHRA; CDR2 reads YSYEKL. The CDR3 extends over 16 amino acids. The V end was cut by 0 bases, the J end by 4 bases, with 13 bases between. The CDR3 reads CASSQDLGQGKNIQYF. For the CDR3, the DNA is TGCGCCAGCAGCCAAGATTTAGGGCAGGGAAAAAACATTCAGTACTTC.

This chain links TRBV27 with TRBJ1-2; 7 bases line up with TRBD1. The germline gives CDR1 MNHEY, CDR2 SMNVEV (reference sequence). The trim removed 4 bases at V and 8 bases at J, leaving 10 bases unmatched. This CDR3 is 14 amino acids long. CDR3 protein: CASSSNDRVGGYTF. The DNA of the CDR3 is TGTGCCAGCAGTTCCAATGACAGGGTGGGGGGCTACACCTTC.

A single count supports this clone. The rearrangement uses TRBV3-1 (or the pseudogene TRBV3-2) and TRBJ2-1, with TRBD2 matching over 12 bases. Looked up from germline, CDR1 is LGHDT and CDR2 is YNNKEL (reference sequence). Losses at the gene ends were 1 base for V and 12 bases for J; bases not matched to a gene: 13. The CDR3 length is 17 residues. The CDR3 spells CASSQGPTSGSVLWQFF. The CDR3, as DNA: TGTGCCAGCAGCCAAGGACCGACTAGCGGGAGTGTATTATGGCAGTTCTTC.

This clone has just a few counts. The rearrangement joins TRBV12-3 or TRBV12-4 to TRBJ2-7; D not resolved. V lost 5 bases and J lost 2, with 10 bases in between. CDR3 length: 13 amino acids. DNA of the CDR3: TGTGCCAGCAGTCTGGGCAAAACCTACGAGCAGTACGTC. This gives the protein CASSLGKTYEQYV.

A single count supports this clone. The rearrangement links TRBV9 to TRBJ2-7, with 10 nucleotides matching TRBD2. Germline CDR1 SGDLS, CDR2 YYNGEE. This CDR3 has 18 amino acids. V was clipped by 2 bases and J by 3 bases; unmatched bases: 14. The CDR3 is CASSVGTSAQPAGYEQYF. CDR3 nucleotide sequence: TGTGCCAGCAGCGTTGGGACTAGCGCACAACCCGCCGGCTACGAGCAGTACTTC.

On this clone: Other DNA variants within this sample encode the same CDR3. This CDR3 reads CASSPRTSGGGETQYF. In DNA, the CDR3 is TGTGCCAGCTCACCACGAACTAGCGGGGGAGGAGAGACCCAGTACTTC. The chain joins TRBV18 to TRBJ2-5, with 11 bases lining up with TRBD2. The CDR3 runs 16 residues. Trimming cost V 1 base and J 4 bases; bases outside gene matches: 5. Germline assignment: CDR1 KGHSH and CDR2 LQKENI.

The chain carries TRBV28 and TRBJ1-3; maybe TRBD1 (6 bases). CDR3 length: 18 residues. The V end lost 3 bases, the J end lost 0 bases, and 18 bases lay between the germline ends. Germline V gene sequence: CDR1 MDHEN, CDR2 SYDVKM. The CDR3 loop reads CASSFRGQGPSSGNTIYF. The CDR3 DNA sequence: TGTGCCAGCAGTTTTCGGGGTCAGGGGCCGAGCTCTGGAAACACCATATATTTT.

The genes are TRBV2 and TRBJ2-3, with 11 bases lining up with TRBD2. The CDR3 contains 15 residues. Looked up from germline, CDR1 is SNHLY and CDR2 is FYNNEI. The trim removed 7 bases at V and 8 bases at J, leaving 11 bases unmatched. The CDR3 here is CASIPTSGVYGTQYF. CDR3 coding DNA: TGTGCCAGCATTCCGACTAGCGGGGTTTATGGTACGCAGTATTTT.

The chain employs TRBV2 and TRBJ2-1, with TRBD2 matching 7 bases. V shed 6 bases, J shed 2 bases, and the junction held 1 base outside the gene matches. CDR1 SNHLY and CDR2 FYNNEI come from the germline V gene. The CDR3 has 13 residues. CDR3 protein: CASRTSPYNEQFF. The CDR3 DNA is TGTGCCAGCAGGACTAGCCCCTACAATGAGCAGTTCTTC.

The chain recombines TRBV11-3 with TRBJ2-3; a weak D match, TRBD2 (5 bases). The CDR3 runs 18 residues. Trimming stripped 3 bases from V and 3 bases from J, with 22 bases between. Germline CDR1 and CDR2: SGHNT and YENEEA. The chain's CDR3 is CASSFRASPGPRTDTQYF. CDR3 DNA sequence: TGTGCCAGCAGCTTTAGAGCTAGCCCTGGCCCGAGGACAGATACGCAGTATTTT.

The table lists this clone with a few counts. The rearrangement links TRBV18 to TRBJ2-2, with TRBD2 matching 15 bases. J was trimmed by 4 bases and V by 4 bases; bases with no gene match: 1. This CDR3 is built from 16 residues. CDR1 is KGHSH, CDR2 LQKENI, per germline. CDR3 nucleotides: TGTGCCAGCTCACGGACTAGCGGGGGGGCCACCGGGGAGCTGTTTTTT. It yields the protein CASSRTSGGATGELFF.

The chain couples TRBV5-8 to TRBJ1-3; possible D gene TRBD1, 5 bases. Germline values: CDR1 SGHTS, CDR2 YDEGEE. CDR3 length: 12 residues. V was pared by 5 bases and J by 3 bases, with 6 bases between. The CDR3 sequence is CASSRGGNTIYF. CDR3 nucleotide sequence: TGTGCCAGCAGTAGGGGTGGAAACACCATATATTTT.

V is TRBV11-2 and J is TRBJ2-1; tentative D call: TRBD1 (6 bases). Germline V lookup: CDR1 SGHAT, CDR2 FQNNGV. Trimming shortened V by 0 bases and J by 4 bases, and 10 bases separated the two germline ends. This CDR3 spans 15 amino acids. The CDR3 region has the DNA TGTGCCAGCAGCTTAGACCGGACAGATTACAATGAGCAGTTCTTC. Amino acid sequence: CASSLDRTDYNEQFF.

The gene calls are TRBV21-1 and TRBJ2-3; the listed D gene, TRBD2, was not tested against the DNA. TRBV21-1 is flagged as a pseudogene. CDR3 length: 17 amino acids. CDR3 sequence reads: CASSKDASGRGGDTQYF. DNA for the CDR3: TGTGCCAGCAGCAAAGATGCTAGCGGGAGAGGAGGGGATACGCAGTATTTT.

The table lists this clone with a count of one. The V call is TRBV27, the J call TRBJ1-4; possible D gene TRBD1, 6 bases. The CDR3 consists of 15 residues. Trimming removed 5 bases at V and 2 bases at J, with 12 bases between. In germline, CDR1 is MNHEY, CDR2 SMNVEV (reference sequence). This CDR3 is CASSDSGATNEKLFF. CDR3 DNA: TGTGCCAGCAGTGATTCAGGGGCTACTAATGAAAAACTGTTTTTT.

The chain's CDR3 is CSVGDGSEYEQYF. CDR3 nucleotides: TGCAGCGTTGGCGACGGGAGTGAGTACGAGCAGTACTTC. V usage is TRBV29-1 and J usage is TRBJ2-7; a possible D gene is TRBD2 (6 bases). From germline, CDR1 is SQVTM and CDR2 ANQGSEA. V was pared by 4 bases and J by 4 bases, with 14 bases between. The CDR3 contains 13 residues.

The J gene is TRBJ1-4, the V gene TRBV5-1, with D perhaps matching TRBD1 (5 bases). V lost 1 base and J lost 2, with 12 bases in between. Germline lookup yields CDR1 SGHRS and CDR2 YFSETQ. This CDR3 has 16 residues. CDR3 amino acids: CASSLLGRFTNEKLFF. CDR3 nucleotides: TGCGCCAGCAGCTTGCTGGGGCGCTTCACTAATGAAAAACTGTTTTTT. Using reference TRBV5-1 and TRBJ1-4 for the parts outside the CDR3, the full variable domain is KAGVTQTPRYLIKTRGQQVTLSCSPISGHRSVSWYQQTPGQGLQFLFEYFSETQRNKGNFPGRFSGRQFSNSRSEMNVSTLELGDSALYLCASSLLGRFTNEKLFFGSGTQLSVL.

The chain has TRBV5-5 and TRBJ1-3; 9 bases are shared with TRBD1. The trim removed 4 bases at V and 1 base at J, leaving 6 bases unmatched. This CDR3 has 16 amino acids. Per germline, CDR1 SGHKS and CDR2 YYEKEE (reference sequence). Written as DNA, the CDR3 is TGTGCCAGCAGCCGGGACAGGGAGAAATCTGGAAACACCATATATTTT. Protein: CASSRDREKSGNTIYF.

The CDR3 region is CASSIAQGGTEAFF. CDR3 coding DNA: TGTGCCAGTAGTATCGCCCAGGGGGGCACTGAAGCTTTCTTT. The chain couples TRBV19 to TRBJ1-1; 7 bases are a match to TRBD1. The V segment lost 3 bases and the J segment 4 bases; nucleotides outside the gene matches: 5. The CDR3 has 14 amino acids. The V gene's germline CDR1 is LNHDA and CDR2 SQIVND (reference sequence).

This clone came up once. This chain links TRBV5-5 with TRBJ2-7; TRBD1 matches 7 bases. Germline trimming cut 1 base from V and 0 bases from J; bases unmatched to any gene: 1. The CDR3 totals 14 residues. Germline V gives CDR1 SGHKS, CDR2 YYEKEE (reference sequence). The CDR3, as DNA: TGTGCCAGCAGCTTGAGGGACAGCTCCTACGAGCAGTACTTC. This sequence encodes CASSLRDSSYEQYF. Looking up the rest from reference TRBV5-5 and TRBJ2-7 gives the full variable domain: DAGVTQSPTHLIKTRGQQVTLRCSPISGHKSVSWYQQVLGQGPQFIFQYYEKEERGRGNFPDRFSARQFPNYSSELNVNALLLGDSALYLCASSLRDSSYEQYFGPGTRLTVT.

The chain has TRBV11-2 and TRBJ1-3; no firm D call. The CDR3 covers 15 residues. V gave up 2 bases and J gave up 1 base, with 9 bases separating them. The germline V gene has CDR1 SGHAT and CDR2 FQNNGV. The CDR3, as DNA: TGTGCCAGCAGCTTAATAGAGGGATCTGGAAACACCATATATTTT. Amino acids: CASSLIEGSGNTIYF.

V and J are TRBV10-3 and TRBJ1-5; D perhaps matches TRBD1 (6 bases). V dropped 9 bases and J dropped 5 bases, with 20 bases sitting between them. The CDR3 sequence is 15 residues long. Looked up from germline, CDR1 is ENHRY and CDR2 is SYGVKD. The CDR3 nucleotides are TGTGCCATTTCAAATACTGGGGGGGGCGATCAGCCCCAGCATTTT. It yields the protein CAISNTGGGDQPQHF.

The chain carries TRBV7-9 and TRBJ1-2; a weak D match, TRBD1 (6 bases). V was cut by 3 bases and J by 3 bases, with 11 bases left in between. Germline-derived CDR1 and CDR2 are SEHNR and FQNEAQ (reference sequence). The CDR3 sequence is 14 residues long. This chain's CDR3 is CASSFRAGDYGYTF. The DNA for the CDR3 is TGTGCCAGCAGCTTTCGGGCAGGGGACTATGGCTACACCTTC.

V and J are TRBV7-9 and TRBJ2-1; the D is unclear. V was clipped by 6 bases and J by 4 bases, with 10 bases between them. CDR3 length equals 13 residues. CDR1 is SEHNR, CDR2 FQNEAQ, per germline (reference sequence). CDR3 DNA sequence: TGTGCCAGCAGTTCAACTACGTACAATGAGCAGTTCTTC. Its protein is CASSSTTYNEQFF.